This T cell receptor beta chain emerged from a study of identical twins listed by TCRdb under 2016. At the level of the whole study: To test whether fetal clonotypes persist, the study used deep sequencing on TCR alpha and beta repertoires from monozygotic twins, unrelated adults of various ages, and cord blood. To rule out contamination, the twin experiments were replicated at different times with different library preparation protocols.

Library preparation was by 5' RACE. Data came from an Illumina HiSeq 2000. Template switching added a universal primer binding site, and the final cDNA carried a unique molecular identifier that allowed TCR cDNA molecules to be counted accurately. Specific primers in the conserved constant-segment region were used to synthesize first-strand cDNA for TCR alpha and beta chains. To control for contamination, each cDNA library was double barcoded with a SMART-Mk sample barcode plus Illumina barcodes. TruSeq adapter sequences, together with Illumina sample barcodes, were added in two successive PCR steps. The TCR alpha and beta cDNA libraries were sequenced on the Illumina HiSeq platform using custom primers. Per the authors' processing: Raw reads were processed with MiGEC to extract unique molecular identifiers, and MiXCR was used to determine CDR3 positions. For each individual, recombination models were inferred using an EM algorithm with the repgenHMM and IGoR tools. The tcR package in R was used for shared clonotype analysis, with sharing normalized by the product of cloneset sizes. To study raw recombination free of thymic and clonal selection effects, out-of-frame nonproductive sequences were analyzed. The raw public data were reprocessed by TCRdb itself: fastp quality trimming at Q25, MiXCR clonotype calling, in-frame beta chains only. Rows are combined by CDR3 protein, so each entry shows the most common genes and DNA. It is TCRdb's table, rather than the study itself, that gives the V and J calls and clone size. Present in this sample are just over 450,000 distinct CDR3 sequences, 14% of which were seen just once. The ten largest make up about 0.54% of the sample.

All donors were healthy Caucasians. The twin cohort comprised three pairs of female monozygotic twins, all aged roughly 18 to 29 years. Positive isolation kits from Invitrogen were used to isolate the CD4+ and CD8+ T cell populations. Study-level results and caveats: Conclusions relied on cross-sectional statistical analysis, since the same donors could not be followed over many years. Fewer insertions were carried by abundant cord blood beta clonotypes; a weaker similar trend was observed in young adult naive repertoires, while no such trend was observed in memory repertoires. In monozygotic twins, out-of-frame TCR alpha sharing was systematically underestimated by recombination models, although the models agreed with sharing between unrelated individuals. Invariant T cells such as MAIT and iNKT could partly confound zero-insertion analyses, although diverse VJ usage argued against such confounding for most clonotypes. The excess sharing between twins in beta out-of-frame sequences was weaker because fewer shared sequences reduced the signal-to-noise ratio. Compared with coincidental sharing between unrelated individuals, out-of-frame TCR alpha sequences shared between twins showed an excess of sequences with low generation probability.

Concerning this clonotype itself: Its antigen remains unidentified. It has no much larger one-base neighbor in the sample; base qualities were not kept.

CDR1 and CDR2 are drawn from the germline V gene (reference sequence): MNHNY, SVGAGI. From its cysteine to its phenylalanine, the CDR3 spans 12 amino acids. Left in the record is the CDR3 DNA by itself, 36 bases read in frame from the first base. V gives up 2 bases and J gives up 6 bases, and the segment between their germline ends measures 5 bases. The same data also went into a second study, on yellow fever vaccine responses in identical twins. Drawing on the second study: The T cell response to vaccination in identical twins was reported by the authors to appear partly convergent and partly personalized. In the study, vaccine-responding T cell clones were precisely tracked in identical twins.

The sequence came from a woman aged 18-29 years in good health. The chain is encoded by TRBV6-6 joined to TRBJ1-5; the D gene is not confidently resolved. The sequenced material came from CD4+ T cells sorted from blood. CDR3 sequence: CASSYPSQPQHF. At the DNA level, the sequence is TGTGCCAGCAGTTACCCCAGTCAGCCCCAGCATTTT.